Below are 10 T cell receptor beta chains sequenced from a single sample in a study of response to subunit inactivated influenza vaccine. TCRdb processed the RT-PCR reads anew with MiXCR; each CDR3 protein has one entry. The sample includes approximately 500,000 distinct CDR3 sequences, 11% to 15% of them seen just once. This specimen consisted of PBMCs from blood, obtained 11 to 12 days after vaccination. Receptor source: a man aged 50-60 years who received an inactivated influenza vaccine.

The rearrangement joins TRBV20-1 to TRBJ2-7; 8 nucleotides match TRBD2. Germline V CDR1 and CDR2: DFQATT, SNEGSKA (reference sequence). The CDR3 totals 13 residues. This CDR3 reads CSLGTSSSYEQYF. CDR3 nucleotide sequence: TGCAGCCTGGGGACTAGTTCTAGCTACGAGCAGTACTTC.

This clonotype was seen more than once but under ten times. The chain links TRBV5-5 to TRBJ1-4, with a weak D call TRBD1 (5 bases). V lost 1 base to trimming and J lost 0 bases, with 10 bases between them. This CDR3 comprises 16 residues. Germline loops: CDR1 SGHKS, CDR2 YYEKEE (reference sequence). CDR3 residues: CASSLSRGATNEKLFF. As DNA, the CDR3 is TGTGCCAGCAGCTTGAGTCGAGGGGCAACTAATGAAAAACTGTTTTTT.

This clonotype has just a few counts. The chain carries TRBV5-1 and TRBJ2-3; the D gene is possibly TRBD2 (5 bases). The CDR3 length is 16 residues. V lost 0 bases and J lost 2, with 13 bases in between. Per the germline V gene, CDR1 is SGHRS and CDR2 is YFSETQ. The DNA of the CDR3 is TGCGCCAGCAGCTTGGCCCTGCGGGCCTACACAGATACGCAGTATTTT. This sequence encodes CASSLALRAYTDTQYF.

This clonotype was counted between two and nine times. The chain uses TRBV6-2 or TRBV6-3 and TRBJ1-1; D is unclear. From germline, CDR1 is MNHEY and CDR2 SVGEGT. This CDR3 has 14 residues. Trimming cost V 2 bases and J 4 bases, with 11 bases left between them. CDR3 residues: CASSYPSDFTEAFF. In nucleotides, the CDR3 is TGTGCCAGCAGTTACCCCTCGGATTTCACTGAAGCTTTCTTT.

This clonotype was counted between two and nine times. The CDR3, as DNA: TGTGCCAGCTCACCTTACGGACTAGAGCAGTTCTTC. The encoded protein is CASSPYGLEQFF. The rearrangement links TRBV18 to TRBJ2-1; TRBD2 might be the D (6 bases). Trimming took off 3 bases at V and 10 bases at J, with 10 bases between the two ends. Germline V lookup: CDR1 KGHSH, CDR2 LQKENI. There are 12 residues in the CDR3.

J is TRBJ2-5 and V is TRBV12-3 or TRBV12-4; TRBD2 aligns across 12 bases. With 6 bases clipped from V and 5 bases from J, the junction kept 4 bases outside the gene matches. The CDR3 totals 14 residues. The CDR3 loop reads CASRRTSGEETQYF. In nucleotides, the CDR3 is TGTGCCAGCAGAAGGACTAGCGGGGAGGAGACCCAGTACTTC.

This clonotype has more than one count but fewer than ten. The chain recombines TRBV6-5 with TRBJ2-7; a weak D match, TRBD2 (6 bases). The CDR3 sequence is 14 residues long. The V and J ends lost 4 bases and 2 bases respectively, with 12 bases between them. Germline loops: CDR1 MNHEY, CDR2 SVGAGI. The CDR3 region is CASSWREEAYEQYF. In nucleotides, the CDR3 is TGTGCCAGCAGTTGGAGGGAAGAGGCCTACGAGCAGTACTTC.

This clonotype was counted many times. V gene TRBV13 combines with J gene TRBJ2-3; 8 positions match TRBD2. From germline, CDR1 is PRHDT and CDR2 FYEKMQ (reference sequence). The CDR3 runs to 16 residues. Trimming took 3 bases from V and 0 from J; bases not matched to a gene: 5. The CDR3 reads CASSFPSGPSTDTQYF. DNA of the CDR3: TGTGCCAGCAGCTTCCCTAGCGGGCCCAGCACAGATACGCAGTATTTT.

The chain has TRBV5-1 and TRBJ2-5; TRBD2 matches 7 bases. Germline CDR1 reads SGHRS; CDR2 reads YFSETQ. V was clipped by 4 bases and J by 5 bases; unmatched bases: 11. The CDR3 spans 15 residues. CDR3 coding DNA: TGCGCCAGCAGCACCCTTGGCGGGAGTCAGGAGACCCAGTACTTC. Its translation: CASSTLGGSQETQYF.

The CDR3 spells CASSYSPADEAFF. The CDR3 DNA is TGTGCCAGCAGTTACAGTCCGGCGGATGAAGCTTTCTTT. The chain carries TRBV6-6 and TRBJ1-1; no firm D call. The CDR3 has 13 amino acids. Per the germline V gene, CDR1 is MNHNY and CDR2 is SVGAGI (reference sequence). Trimming left V 2 bases short and J 7 bases short, with 11 bases between.